Below, 30 T cell receptor beta chains from the same sample are listed, as sequenced in a study of cytomegalovirus exposure and HLA in healthy donors (dated by TCRdb to about 2017). Libraries were constructed by the immunoSEQ multiplex PCR assay. For the multiplex PCR, a mixture combining 60 forward primers for TCR Vbeta segments and 13 reverse primers for TCR Jbeta segments was used. The source is immuneACCESS, and TCRdb retained only in-frame sequences with V and J called. Part of the clones is not carried over; for the studies checked, unresolved V genes explain less than half of this, and the remainder is unexplained. The sample table records hundreds of thousands of clones; about 87% of these occur just once. Together, the top ten hold 2% to 3% of the sample. Material for sequencing was PBMCs. All receptors derive from a woman younger than 35 in good health and CMV-seronegative.

This clone was seen only a few times. The chain joins TRBV5-6 to TRBJ2-7, with D hard to call. V lost 1 base and J 2 bases, leaving 7 bases between the germline ends. The CDR3 totals 13 residues. Per germline, CDR1 SGHDT and CDR2 YYEEEE. Here the CDR3 reads CASSLFPAYEQYF. For the CDR3, the DNA is TGTGCCAGCAGCTTGTTCCCAGCCTACGAGCAGTACTTC. The variable domain in full, completed from reference TRBV5-6 and TRBJ2-7, reads DAGVTQSPTHLIKTRGQQVTLRCSPKSGHDTVSWYQQALGQGPQFIFQYYEEEERQRGNFPDRFSGHQFPNYSSELNVNALLLGDSALYLCASSLFPAYEQYFGPGTRLTVT.

The rearrangement links TRBV7-8 to TRBJ2-5; perhaps TRBD1 as D (6 bases). The V gene lost 5 bases and the J gene lost 2 bases, with 15 bases spanning the gap. This CDR3 region has 15 residues. Germline CDR1 SGHVS, CDR2 FQNEAQ. Here the CDR3 DNA reads TGTGCCAGCAGCACGAGACAGGTTATACAAGAGACCCAGTACTTC. Translated: CASSTRQVIQETQYF.

The gene calls are TRBV15 and TRBJ2-5; unclear D gene. Trimming cost V 8 bases and J 12 bases, with 7 bases left between them. The germline gives CDR1 LNHNV, CDR2 YYDKDF (reference sequence). This CDR3 contains 8 residues. CDR3 nucleotides: TGTGCCACCCCCCTCGAGTACTTC. This sequence encodes CATPLEYF.

The rearrangement joins TRBV27 to TRBJ1-2; D perhaps matches TRBD1 (6 bases). The CDR3 contains 14 residues. Between the trimmed V and J ends, which lost 6 bases and 0 bases, there was a span of 11 bases. The V gene's germline CDR1 is MNHEY and CDR2 SMNVEV (reference sequence). This CDR3 reads CASSRQVANYGYTF. In nucleotides, the CDR3 is TGTGCCAGCAGCAGACAGGTAGCTAACTATGGCTACACCTTC.

V usage is TRBV7-3 and J usage is TRBJ2-2; D might be TRBD2 (6 bases). This CDR3 contains 14 residues. V was clipped by 5 bases and J by 5 bases, with 12 bases between them. Germline lookup yields CDR1 SGHTA and CDR2 FQGTGA. CDR3 protein: CASSPLEGTGELFF. The CDR3 DNA reads TGTGCCAGCAGCCCCCTGGAGGGGACCGGGGAGCTGTTTTTT.

The chain has TRBV5-1 and TRBJ2-7, with 11 bases matching TRBD2. V lost 5 bases and J lost 3; bases outside the gene matches: 7. Germline V gene lookup returns CDR1 SGHRS and CDR2 YFSETQ. The CDR3 extends over 15 amino acids. The CDR3 reads CASSLTSGGYYEQYF. The DNA of the CDR3 is TGCGCCAGCAGTCTAACTAGCGGGGGTTACTACGAGCAGTACTTC.

This chain uses TRBV5-4 with TRBJ2-5, with 15 positions matching TRBD2. CDR1 is SGHNT, CDR2 YYREEE, per germline (reference sequence). The CDR3 loop spans 16 amino acids. Unmatched junction bases numbered 6, after V lost 5 bases and J lost 4 bases. The CDR3 spells CASSQRTSGGGETQYF. CDR3 bases: TGTGCCAGCAGTCAAAGGACTAGCGGGGGGGGAGAGACCCAGTACTTC.

The chain combines TRBV9 with TRBJ1-2, with 9 bases lining up with TRBD1. V dropped 3 bases and J dropped 4; count of bases not matched to a gene: 4. Germline V lookup: CDR1 SGDLS, CDR2 YYNGEE. This CDR3 has 14 residues. The CDR3 DNA follows: TGTGCCAGCAGCGACGACAGGGGGTCCTATGGCTACACCTTC. It encodes CASSDDRGSYGYTF.

V is TRBV5-4 and J is TRBJ2-5; the match to TRBD2 covers 14 bases. From germline, CDR1 is SGHNT and CDR2 YYREEE (reference sequence). The CDR3 totals 15 residues. Losses at the gene ends were 5 bases for V and 7 bases for J; bases not matched to a gene: 7. The CDR3 region is CASSSTSGGEGTQYF. The CDR3 DNA is TGTGCCAGCAGTTCGACTAGCGGGGGGGAGGGGACCCAGTACTTC.

The gene calls are TRBV10-1 and TRBJ2-1, with 9 bases lining up with TRBD2. With V trimmed by 5 bases and J by 4 bases, 9 bases remained unmatched. Per germline, CDR1 WNHNN and CDR2 SYGVQD (reference sequence). The CDR3 is 16 amino acids. CDR3 in amino acids: CASSPRQRGAYNEQFF. The CDR3 DNA follows: TGCGCCAGCAGTCCACGCCAGCGGGGGGCATACAATGAGCAGTTCTTC.

V usage is TRBV30 and J usage is TRBJ1-5, with 8 nucleotides matching TRBD1. V shed 2 bases and J 6 bases; nucleotides not matched to a gene: 6. The CDR3 is 14 residues long. CDR1 and CDR2 (germline): GTSNPN, SVGIG (reference sequence). This chain's CDR3 is CAWSTTGGGQPQHF. The CDR3 nucleotides read TGTGCCTGGAGTACAACAGGGGGGGGTCAGCCCCAGCATTTT.

The chain recombines TRBV30 with TRBJ1-1; D unclear. V was cut by 1 base and J by 5 bases, with 8 bases left in between. From germline, CDR1 is GTSNPN and CDR2 SVGIG (reference sequence). This CDR3 contains 12 residues. The CDR3 sequence is CAWSDRETEAFF. Written as DNA, the CDR3 is TGTGCCTGGAGTGATCGGGAGACTGAAGCTTTCTTT.

The chain links TRBV5-8 to TRBJ1-4, with 7 bases fitting TRBD1. V was pared by 0 bases and J by 7 bases, with 6 bases of the junction left unmatched. The CDR3 loop spans 15 amino acids. CDR1 is SGHTS and CDR2 is YDEGEE in the germline V gene. The CDR3 is CASSLAVTGPEKLFF. CDR3 bases: TGTGCCAGCAGCTTGGCCGTGACAGGGCCTGAAAAACTGTTTTTT.

The chain combines TRBV6-5 with TRBJ2-7; TRBD1 agrees at 7 bases. CDR1 is MNHEY, CDR2 SVGAGI, per germline. Trimming took 7 bases from V and 2 from J; bases not matched to a gene: 5. The length of the CDR3 is 13 residues. CDR3 DNA sequence: TGTGCCAGCACCAGGGGGATACCCTACGAGCAGTACTTC. Residues: CASTRGIPYEQYF.

V gene TRBV5-4 combines with J gene TRBJ2-3; tentatively, D is TRBD2 (6 bases). The germline V and J ends were trimmed by 9 bases and 3 bases, with 14 bases remaining between them. Germline values: CDR1 SGHNT, CDR2 YYREEE (reference sequence). The CDR3 consists of 13 residues. The CDR3 DNA reads as TGTGCCATACAAGGGACTTTAACAGATACGCAGTATTTT. Protein sequence: CAIQGTLTDTQYF.

The CDR3 is CASSVVPRGAYGYTF. The CDR3 region has the DNA TGTGCCAGCAGCGTAGTACCCAGGGGAGCCTATGGCTACACCTTC. The chain is built from TRBV9 and TRBJ1-2; D perhaps matches TRBD1 (6 bases). CDR3 size: 15 residues. V gave up 0 bases and J gave up 4 bases, with 13 bases separating them. Germline-derived CDR1 and CDR2 are SGDLS and YYNGEE.

The chain carries TRBV6-5 and TRBJ2-5; possibly TRBD2 for D (6 bases). The CDR3 is made up of 15 amino acids. The germline CDR1 and CDR2 sequences are MNHEY and SVGAGI. Trimming took off 7 bases at V and 2 bases at J, with 17 bases between the two ends. This chain's CDR3 is CASTPLGTPQETQYF. CDR3 DNA sequence: TGTGCCAGCACCCCGCTTGGGACTCCACAAGAGACCCAGTACTTC.

The rearrangement uses TRBV5-6 and TRBJ2-3; maybe TRBD2 (5 bases). V was pared by 3 bases and J by 5 bases, with 10 bases between. Germline CDR1 SGHDT, CDR2 YYEEEE. The CDR3 sequence is 13 residues long. CDR3 coding DNA: TGTGCCAGCAGCTCGGGGTTAGGAGATACGCAGTATTTT. This translates into CASSSGLGDTQYF.

The chain uses TRBV7-3 and TRBJ1-6, with D tentatively TRBD1 (6 bases). The V end lost 0 bases, the J end lost 7 bases, and 10 bases lay between the germline ends. The CDR3 length is 15 residues. CDR1 and CDR2 from the germline V gene are SGHTA and FQGTGA. This CDR3 reads CASSLTRDNNSPLHF. CDR3 coding DNA: TGTGCCAGCAGCTTAACGAGGGACAACAATTCACCCCTCCACTTT.

A remark on this clone: The same CDR3 is also encoded by other DNA sequences in this sample. V and J are TRBV9 and TRBJ1-6; D is possibly TRBD1 (5 bases). Germline V gives CDR1 SGDLS, CDR2 YYNGEE. The CDR3 sequence is 14 residues long. Trimming shortened V by 1 base and J by 7 bases, and 9 bases separated the two germline ends. The CDR3 is CASSVSQENSPLHF. The CDR3 DNA reads TGTGCCAGCAGCGTATCACAGGAGAATTCACCCCTCCACTTT.

The chain joins TRBV27 to TRBJ2-5; D may be TRBD2 (6 bases). Judging by the DNA end, TRBJ2-7 fits better; the J call may be wrong. The CDR3 sequence is 11 residues long. CDR1 and CDR2 (germline): MNHEY, SMNVEV (reference sequence). The CDR3 DNA reads TGTGCCAGCATAGGAGGGCTCGAGCAGTACTTC. Residues: CASIGGLEQYF.

The chain recombines TRBV27 with TRBJ1-6; no clear D gene. Deletions cut 3 bases from V and 0 bases from J, with 12 bases between. The CDR3 spans 17 residues. Germline V gene sequence: CDR1 MNHEY, CDR2 SMNVEV (reference sequence). The DNA for the CDR3 is TGTGCCAGCAGTTTTACGGTGGAGAGCTCCTATAATTCACCCCTCCACTTT. It codes for CASSFTVESSYNSPLHF.

J is TRBJ1-2 and V is TRBV13, with 9 nucleotides matching TRBD1. Trimming took 6 bases from V and 3 from J; bases not matched to a gene: 11. The CDR3 has 16 residues. Germline CDR1 is PRHDT and CDR2 is FYEKMQ (reference sequence). Here the CDR3 DNA reads TGTGCCAGCAGTTCGAGGACAGGGGCCCTACACTATGGCTACACCTTC. This encodes CASSSRTGALHYGYTF.

This sequence joins TRBV14 and TRBJ1-6; D gene uncertain. The germline V gene encodes CDR1 SGHDN and CDR2 FVKESK. The CDR3 has 17 residues. Trimming removed 1 base at V and 0 bases at J, with 10 bases between. CDR3 protein: CASSQAITSSYNSPLHF. The CDR3 nucleotides read TGTGCCAGCAGCCAAGCTATCACGAGCTCCTATAATTCACCCCTCCACTTT.

V and J are TRBV5-1 and TRBJ2-2, with 10 bases that match TRBD1. J gave up 7 bases and V 4 bases, and 4 bases lay outside the gene matches. In germline, CDR1 is SGHRS, CDR2 YFSETQ. The length of the CDR3 is 14 residues. The chain's CDR3 is CASSRQGAIGELFF. The CDR3 region has the DNA TGCGCCAGCAGCCGACAGGGGGCTATCGGGGAGCTGTTTTTT.

The J gene is TRBJ2-5, the V gene TRBV11-2, with TRBD2 matching over 9 bases. Germline CDR1 SGHAT, CDR2 FQNNGV. V lost 1 base to trimming and J lost 3 bases; unmatched junction nucleotides: 9. The CDR3 sequence is 17 residues long. The CDR3 nucleotides read TGTGCCAGCAGCTTAGGTAGCGGGGGTCCTAAGGAAGAGACCCAGTACTTC. Its protein product is CASSLGSGGPKEETQYF.

The chain couples TRBV15 to TRBJ1-1, with 8 positions matching TRBD1. V lost 4 bases to trimming and J lost 4 bases; unmatched junction nucleotides: 8. Germline V gives CDR1 LNHNV, CDR2 YYDKDF (reference sequence). The CDR3 totals 15 residues. CDR3 loop: CATSTGQGRGTEAFF. The DNA of the CDR3 is TGTGCCACCAGCACCGGACAGGGACGGGGCACTGAAGCTTTCTTT.

Concerning this clone itself: The junction does not match germline at one end; this may be a read error. V and J are TRBV7-7 and TRBJ1-3; D is unresolved. Germline CDR1 is SSHAT and CDR2 is FNYEAQ (reference sequence). This CDR3 has 16 amino acids. In DNA, the CDR3 is TGTGCTAGCAGCCCTTCGGGAGCGGGGTCTGGAAACACCATATATTTT. This gives the protein CASSPSGAGSGNTIYF.

The V and J genes are TRBV5-1 and TRBJ2-7; TRBD2 aligns across 10 bases. Trimming cost V 3 bases and J 3 bases; bases outside gene matches: 6. The CDR3 is 15 residues long. In germline, CDR1 is SGHRS, CDR2 YFSETQ. The CDR3 region is CASSSYSGGIYEQYF. For the CDR3, the DNA is TGCGCCAGCAGCTCCTATAGCGGGGGGATCTACGAGCAGTACTTC.

The V call is TRBV19, the J call TRBJ1-2; 10 nucleotides line up with TRBD1. The V gene end was trimmed by 5 bases and the J gene end by 6 bases; junction bases not matched to a gene: 6. Per the germline V gene, CDR1 is LNHDA and CDR2 is SQIVND (reference sequence). The CDR3 consists of 14 residues. The CDR3 region is CASSVTGGIDGYTF. The CDR3 DNA is TGTGCCAGTAGTGTGACAGGGGGCATTGATGGCTACACCTTC. Full variable domain (rest looked up from reference TRBV19 and TRBJ1-2): DGGITQSPKYLFRKEGQNVTLSCEQNLNHDAMYWYRQDPGQGLRLIYYSQIVNDFQKGDIAEGYSVSREKKESFPLTVTSAQKNPTAFYLCASSVTGGIDGYTFGSGTRLTVV.